This TCR beta chain was sequenced in a study of blood T cell repertoires in COVID-19. Germline values: CDR1 MDHEN, CDR2 SYDVKM. This CDR3 is 14 amino acids long. V gave up 5 bases and J gave up 5 bases, with 15 bases separating them. Authors' data handling: From reference gene primer amplification, estimates of nucleated cell counts were derived. TCRdb's copy holds only in-frame clones and misses some; the assay was immunoSEQ multiplex PCR. Clonal size and the V and J genes are those of that table, whereas D and trimming came from the DNA. The sample records 120,000 to 150,000 clones, over 80% being singletons. Seattle patients were enrolled during active infection and followed longitudinally.

The J gene is TRBJ1-1, the V gene TRBV28, with TRBD1 as a possible D gene (6 bases). This receptor was identified in a man aged 30-40 years with COVID-19, enrolled during active disease. Sequenced material: peripheral blood. The chain's CDR3 is CASSPPGVRTEAFF. The CDR3 DNA reads TGTGCCAGCAGTCCGCCAGGGGTTAGGACTGAAGCTTTCTTT.